The 32 T cell receptor beta chains given below trace back to one sample, sequenced in a study of blood T cell repertoires in COVID-19. The protocol was immunoSEQ multiplex PCR, while the TCRdb copy is restricted to in-frame clones and leaves out a portion. The table has about 180,000 clones, roughly 88% seen once. The specimen was PBMCs or T cells enriched from blood (not recorded which). The receptors originated from a woman aged 18-29 years who had recovered from COVID-19.

This clone was recorded once. The chain recombines TRBV3-1 (or the pseudogene TRBV3-2) with TRBJ2-3; D ambiguous. Trimming cost V 1 base and J 2 bases, with 4 bases left between them. Germline V gene data show CDR1 as LGHDT and CDR2 as YNNKEL (reference sequence). CDR3 length: 13 amino acids. CDR3 amino acids: CASSQVDTDTQYF. As DNA, the CDR3 is TGTGCCAGCAGCCAAGTAGACACAGATACGCAGTATTTT.

This chain connects TRBV4-1 to TRBJ1-1, with 7 bases aligning to TRBD1. V was clipped by 5 bases and J by 2 bases; unmatched bases: 8. The length of the CDR3 is 15 residues. Per the germline V gene, CDR1 is MGHRA and CDR2 is YSYEKL. CDR3 DNA: TGCGCCAGCAGCGAAGGGGCAGGGGGAAACACTGAAGCTTTCTTT. This gives the protein CASSEGAGGNTEAFF.

V and J are TRBV19 and TRBJ2-1; TRBD2 agrees at 8 bases. J lost 7 bases, V lost 5 bases, and 13 bases had no gene match. Germline V gene data show CDR1 as LNHDA and CDR2 as SQIVND (reference sequence). The CDR3 runs 16 residues. This CDR3 is CASSSTSGGLGNEQFF. The CDR3 DNA is TGTGCCAGTAGTTCCACCAGCGGGGGTTTGGGTAATGAGCAGTTCTTC.

The chain carries TRBV25-1 and TRBJ1-6; no firm D call. The CDR3 runs to 17 residues. Trimming pared 3 bases from V and 9 bases from J, leaving 21 bases between. Looked up from germline, CDR1 is MGHDK and CDR2 is SYGVNS. The CDR3 here is CASSDSRTLRDTSPLHF. In DNA form, the CDR3 reads TGTGCCAGCAGTGATTCCCGGACTCTGAGGGATACTTCACCCCTCCACTTT.

This chain uses TRBV7-2 with TRBJ2-4; the match to TRBD1 covers 8 bases. CDR1 is SGHTA and CDR2 is FQGNSA in the germline V gene. This CDR3 contains 13 residues. V lost 8 bases, J lost 9 bases, and 9 bases stayed unmatched. DNA for the CDR3: TGTGCCAGCGATCCCACAGGGGGGAGCATTCAGTACTTC. Translated, it gives CASDPTGGSIQYF.

The chain joins TRBV28 to TRBJ2-2; TRBD1 might be the D (5 bases). CDR1 MDHEN and CDR2 SYDVKM come from the germline V gene. Trimming left V 3 bases short and J 7 bases short, with 12 bases between. The CDR3 sequence is 14 residues long. The CDR3 sequence: CASSLSRRGGELFF. As DNA, the CDR3 is TGTGCCAGCAGTTTGTCCAGAAGGGGCGGGGAGCTGTTTTTT.

The gene calls are TRBV6-2 or TRBV6-3 and TRBJ2-2; 7 bases match TRBD2. This CDR3 region has 16 residues. The trim removed 2 bases at V and 1 base at J, leaving 4 bases unmatched. The V gene's germline CDR1 is MNHEY and CDR2 SVGEGT. The CDR3 bases are TGTGCCAGCAGTTACGACCAGCGGGGGAACACCGGGGAGCTGTTTTTT. Protein sequence: CASSYDQRGNTGELFF.

The gene calls are TRBV6-1 and TRBJ1-2; perhaps TRBD1 as D (5 bases). Germline loops: CDR1 MNHNS, CDR2 SASEGT. The CDR3 has 13 residues. V lost 3 bases to trimming and J lost 4 bases, with 9 bases between them. The CDR3 DNA sequence: TGTGCCAGCAGTGAGCGGGACCTCTATGGCTACACCTTC. This gives the protein CASSERDLYGYTF.

The CDR3 region is CASKGGVSDRYEQFF. The CDR3, as DNA: TGTGCCAGCAAAGGGGGGGTGTCTGATCGATATGAGCAGTTCTTC. This chain uses TRBV11-2 with TRBJ2-1; the D gene is possibly TRBD2 (7 bases). The CDR3 has 15 amino acids. Trimming cost V 7 bases and J 8 bases, with 21 bases left between them. In germline, CDR1 is SGHAT, CDR2 FQNNGV.

The chain combines TRBV11-2 with TRBJ2-3, with 10 positions matching TRBD1. The length of the CDR3 is 16 residues. Germline CDR1 and CDR2: SGHAT and FQNNGV. The V segment lost 1 base and the J segment 3 bases; nucleotides outside the gene matches: 4. The CDR3 loop is CASSLAGTGVTDTQYF. CDR3 nucleotides: TGTGCCAGCAGCTTAGCCGGGACAGGGGTTACAGATACGCAGTATTTT.

This sequence joins TRBV7-9 and TRBJ1-1; D ambiguous. CDR1 SEHNR and CDR2 FQNEAQ come from the germline V gene (reference sequence). V was trimmed by 5 bases and J by 1 base, leaving 8 bases between them. The CDR3 is 13 amino acids. The CDR3 DNA sequence: TGTGCCAGCAGCCCGCCGGGGAACACTGAAGCTTTCTTT. Translation: CASSPPGNTEAFF.

The gene calls are TRBV7-8 and TRBJ2-1; D gene ambiguous. Germline values: CDR1 SGHVS, CDR2 FQNEAQ. The V and J ends lost 3 bases and 12 bases respectively, with 9 bases between them. There are 11 residues in the CDR3. This CDR3 is CASSFGLPQFF. The DNA for the CDR3 is TGTGCCAGCAGCTTCGGTCTTCCGCAGTTCTTC.

The V gene is TRBV24-1, the J gene TRBJ1-4, with unresolved D. There are 14 residues in the CDR3. The V gene's germline CDR1 is KGHDR and CDR2 SFDVKD. V was clipped by 5 bases and J by 0 bases, with 6 bases between them. The CDR3 DNA reads TGTGCCACCAGTGGCGATGCAACTAATGAAAAACTGTTTTTT. Its translation is CATSGDATNEKLFF.

This sequence joins TRBV29-1 and TRBJ1-1, with a possible D match to TRBD1 (6 bases). The germline V and J ends were trimmed by 3 bases and 0 bases, with 8 bases remaining between them. CDR3 length equals 13 residues. Germline values: CDR1 SQVTM, CDR2 ANQGSEA. For the CDR3, the DNA is TGCAGCGTTGAGGGACATTTGAACACTGAAGCTTTCTTT. It specifies CSVEGHLNTEAFF. Drawing the rest from reference TRBV29-1 and TRBJ1-1, the complete variable domain is SAVISQKPSRDICQRGTSLTIQCQVDSQVTMMFWYRQQPGQSLTLIATANQGSEATYESGFVIDKFPISRPNLTFSTLTVSNMSPEDSSIYLCSVEGHLNTEAFFGQGTRLTVV.

This clone was counted only a few times. The J gene is TRBJ2-7, the V gene TRBV4-1; 9 nucleotides line up with TRBD1. The trim removed 3 bases at V and 5 bases at J, leaving 8 bases unmatched. Germline-derived CDR1 and CDR2 are MGHRA and YSYEKL. CDR3 size: 15 residues. The DNA for the CDR3 is TGCGCCAGCAGCCACCCGACAGGGGGTGGGCACGAGCAGTACTTC. The encoded protein is CASSHPTGGGHEQYF.

The CDR3 DNA sequence: TGTGCCAGCAGCTATCTGGTCTTTGGAGCGGGGAACACAGATACGCAGTATTTT. Translating it yields CASSYLVFGAGNTDTQYF. J is TRBJ2-3 and V is TRBV11-2, with 7 positions matching TRBD2. Per germline, CDR1 SGHAT and CDR2 FQNNGV. The CDR3 covers 18 residues. Trimming cost V 4 bases and J 2 bases; bases outside gene matches: 15.

V is TRBV5-1 and J is TRBJ2-3; TRBD1 is a possible D gene (6 bases). Germline CDR1 reads SGHRS; CDR2 reads YFSETQ. This CDR3 spans 16 amino acids. V was shortened by 3 bases and J by 5 bases, with 19 bases between the two germline ends. CDR3 nucleotide sequence: TGCGCCAGCAGCTCCCTAGAGCAGGGGCTGGGAGATACGCAGTATTTT. It translates to CASSSLEQGLGDTQYF.

The V call is TRBV12-3 or TRBV12-4, the J call TRBJ2-5; D possibly corresponds to TRBD2 (5 bases). Trimming took 8 bases from V and 0 from J, leaving 10 bases between them. The CDR3 is 13 amino acids. The CDR3: CASGSGYQETQYF. CDR3 DNA: TGTGCCAGCGGGTCGGGGTACCAAGAGACCCAGTACTTC.

The chain's CDR3 is CASSQALQGAGELFF. CDR3 DNA: TGTGCCAGCAGCCAGGCCTTACAGGGCGCCGGGGAGCTGTTTTTT. This sequence joins TRBV4-2 and TRBJ2-2, with TRBD1 as a possible D gene (6 bases). This CDR3 is built from 15 residues. CDR1 and CDR2 (germline): LGHNA, YNFKEQ. The V end lost 3 bases, the J end lost 6 bases, and 14 bases lay between the germline ends.

This clone appeared a single time. The chain has TRBV9 and TRBJ2-1; 7 bases match TRBD2. CDR1 and CDR2 (germline): SGDLS, YYNGEE. CDR3 size: 14 residues. After removal of 3 bases from V and 10 bases from J, the junction contained 10 bases not matched to a gene. CDR3 bases: TGTGCCAGCAGCGCCCTGACTAGCACGGGGGAGCAGTTCTTC. It codes for CASSALTSTGEQFF.

The chain employs TRBV6-4 and TRBJ1-2; D is unresolved. Trimming took 2 bases from V and 7 from J, leaving 11 bases between them. Germline V gives CDR1 MRHNA, CDR2 SNTAGT. There are 13 residues in the CDR3. The CDR3, as DNA: TGTGCCAGCAGTGACGCGACGGGTGGTGGCTACACCTTC. Protein sequence: CASSDATGGGYTF.

The chain uses TRBV10-1 and TRBJ2-3; D is unresolved. This CDR3 has 16 amino acids. Germline V CDR1 and CDR2: WNHNN, SYGVQD (reference sequence). V was trimmed by 3 bases and J by 1 base, leaving 14 bases between them. This chain's CDR3 is CASSDNRHLGTDTQYF. CDR3 in DNA: TGCGCCAGCAGTGACAACAGACACTTGGGCACAGATACGCAGTATTTT.

The chain recombines TRBV27 with TRBJ1-6, with 9 nucleotides matching TRBD1. The junction had 10 bases not matched to a gene; V was cut back by 6 bases and J by 7 bases. Germline values: CDR1 MNHEY, CDR2 SMNVEV (reference sequence). The CDR3 totals 16 residues. The CDR3 nucleotides read TGTGCCAGCAGCTTAACAGGGGGCAGGTTGAATTCACCCCTCCACTTT. It translates to CASSLTGGRLNSPLHF.

The chain couples TRBV10-3 to TRBJ2-7; TRBD2 matches 14 bases. Germline CDR1 and CDR2: ENHRY and SYGVKD. The CDR3 is made up of 15 amino acids. Germline trimming cut 7 bases from V and 7 bases from J; bases unmatched to any gene: 9. The CDR3 loop reads CAITNGTSGSGEQYF. As DNA, the CDR3 is TGTGCCATCACGAATGGGACTAGCGGGAGTGGGGAGCAGTACTTC.

The chain employs TRBV2 and TRBJ2-2; the match to TRBD2 covers 8 bases. The CDR3 is 14 amino acids. Germline V gives CDR1 SNHLY, CDR2 FYNNEI. The junction had 13 bases not matched to a gene; V was cut back by 11 bases and J by 8 bases. In nucleotides, the CDR3 is TGTGCCGGGGGCGCGGGGGGTTATCAAGGGGAGCTGTTTTTT. This codes for CAGGAGGYQGELFF. Using reference TRBV2 and TRBJ2-2 for the parts outside the CDR3, the full variable domain is EPEVTQTPSHQVTQMGQEVILRCVPISNHLYFYWYRQILGQKVEFLVSFYNNEISEKSEIFDDQFSVERPDGSNFTLKIRSTKLEDSAMYFCAGGAGGYQGELFFGEGSRLTVL.

This clone was observed a single time. The rearrangement uses TRBV10-3 and TRBJ1-2; D might be TRBD1 (6 bases). The V gene's germline CDR1 is ENHRY and CDR2 SYGVKD. The ends were cut back, 4 bases at V and 2 bases at J, with 14 bases in the middle. The CDR3 sequence is 15 residues long. The CDR3, as DNA: TGTGCCATCAGTGCAGACCTCGGACAGAACTATGGCTACACCTTC. It yields the protein CAISADLGQNYGYTF.

The rearrangement joins TRBV11-2 to TRBJ1-6, with 9 bases that match TRBD1. Trimming took 0 bases from V and 10 from J; bases not matched to a gene: 10. Germline CDR1 and CDR2: SGHAT and FQNNGV. The CDR3 spans 17 residues. Here the CDR3 reads CASSLDRGGTGFSPLHF. The CDR3 DNA reads as TGTGCCAGCAGCTTAGACAGGGGAGGGACAGGGTTCTCACCCCTCCACTTT.

The CDR3 is CASSQIDGGRETQYF. The CDR3 DNA reads as TGTGCCAGCAGCCAAATCGATGGAGGCAGAGAGACCCAGTACTTC. The gene calls are TRBV4-2 and TRBJ2-5; a weak D match, TRBD2 (5 bases). The CDR3 spans 15 residues. V was cut by 2 bases and J by 4 bases, with 14 bases left in between. Looked up from germline, CDR1 is LGHNA and CDR2 is YNFKEQ.

This chain uses TRBV24-1 with TRBJ2-6; weak D call: TRBD1 (6 bases). This CDR3 has 18 amino acids. V shed 4 bases and J shed 4 bases, with 19 bases lying between them. The germline gives CDR1 KGHDR, CDR2 SFDVKD. The CDR3 DNA follows: TGTGCCACCAGTGAAGGATTACAGGGTAGCGCCGGGGCCAACGTCCTGACTTTC. Its translation: CATSEGLQGSAGANVLTF.

V usage is TRBV25-1 and J usage is TRBJ2-1; 8 nucleotides line up with TRBD1. CDR1 is MGHDK and CDR2 is SYGVNS in the germline V gene. CDR3 length: 16 amino acids. Unmatched junction bases numbered 2, after V lost 1 base and J lost 0 bases. The CDR3 reads CASSESTGGSYNEQFF. In DNA, the CDR3 is TGTGCCAGCAGTGAATCCACAGGGGGCTCCTACAATGAGCAGTTCTTC.

This rearrangement joins TRBV6-5 to TRBJ2-7, with D perhaps TRBD1 (6 bases). Germline V CDR1 and CDR2: MNHEY, SVGAGI. This CDR3 region has 14 residues. V was shortened by 7 bases and J by 2 bases, with 15 bases between the two germline ends. CDR3 coding DNA: TGTGCCAGCAACCTCCGGGACAAAGCCTACGAGCAGTACTTC. Protein sequence: CASNLRDKAYEQYF.

CDR3 protein: CASSLIFQGWAFF. The DNA for the CDR3 is TGTGCCAGCAGTCTAATTTTCCAGGGTTGGGCTTTCTTT. This chain joins TRBV28 and TRBJ1-1; TRBD1 might be the D (5 bases). This CDR3 has 13 residues. CDR1 and CDR2 from the germline V gene are MDHEN and SYDVKM. The V gene lost 5 bases and the J gene lost 11 bases, with 18 bases spanning the gap. Full variable domain (remainder filled in from reference TRBV28 and TRBJ1-1): DVKVTQSSRYLVKRTGEKVFLECVQDMDHENMFWYRQDPGLGLRLIYFSYDVKMKEKGDIPEGYSVSREKKERFSLILESASTNQTSMYLCASSLIFQGWAFFGQGTRLTVV.